A selection of T cell receptor beta chains follows, all from one sample in a study of blood T cells in healthy people across ages. A single record per CDR3 protein comes from TCRdb applying MiXCR to the 5' RACE reads. The sample shows roughly 800,000 distinct CDR3 sequences, around 36% of them seen only once. The sample consisted of blood. The source of these receptors is a man between 18 and 29 years old in good health. Each CDR3 is given with its conserved first and last residue. D genes are given only for firm matches. Clone size appears in some rows only: once, few, many, or a class for an expanded clone.

J	D	V	size	DNA	CDR3
TRBJ1-1	NA	TRBV12-3/TRBV12-4	NA	TGTGCCAGCAGTTGGCTGGGTGCTGAAGCTTTCTTT	CASSWLGAEAFF
TRBJ2-1	TRBD2	TRBV12-3/TRBV12-4	NA	TGTGCCAGCAGTTCCGGGACTATCAGGTACAATGAGCAGTTCTTC	CASSSGTIRYNEQFF
TRBJ1-4	TRBD1	TRBV2	NA	TGTGCCAGCAGTAAACAGGGGGCGGGTGAAAAACTGTTTTTT	CASSKQGAGEKLFF
TRBJ2-1	NA	TRBV18	NA	TGTGCCAGCTCACCGAGCAGGGGTCAAGAGACCCAGTTCTTC	CASSPSRGQETQFF
TRBJ1-2	TRBD1	TRBV12-3/TRBV12-4	many	TGTGCCAGCAGGCGTCCCGGGACAGGGGGCCTCGGTTATGGCTACACCTTC	CASRRPGTGGLGYGYTF
TRBJ2-1	NA	TRBV5-1	NA	TGCGCCAGCCAACAGGGAAACTACAATGAGCAGTTCTTC	CASQQGNYNEQFF
TRBJ2-1	TRBD2	TRBV20-1	many	TGCAGTGCCCGAGGTCTAGCGGCGAGTAATGAGCAGTTCTTC	CSARGLAASNEQFF
TRBJ2-3	NA	TRBV29-1	few	TGCAGCGTTGAAGGTCGGCCCAGCACAGATACGCAGTATTTT	CSVEGRPSTDTQYF
TRBJ2-3	TRBD2	TRBV6-2/TRBV6-3	NA	TGTGCCAGCAGTTACGGCGGGGGGCCACACACAGATACGCAGTATTTT	CASSYGGGPHTDTQYF
TRBJ2-5	TRBD2	TRBV20-1	NA	TGCGGTGCTAGAGCGGGTGGGGGGACTAGCGGGGATGAGCAGTACTTC	CGARAGGGTSGDEQYF
TRBJ1-2	TRBD1	TRBV6-5	few	TGTGCCAGCAGACAGGGGGAGGGAGGCTACACCTTC	CASRQGEGGYTF
TRBJ2-5	NA	TRBV29-1	few	TGCAGCGTTGTTTCCGGGACGGGGAGAGAGACCCAGTACTTC	CSVVSGTGRETQYF
TRBJ1-2	TRBD1	TRBV6-6	few	TGTGCCAGCAGTTACTCGACAGGGGTCGGCTACACCTTC	CASSYSTGVGYTF
TRBJ1-1	NA	TRBV7-9	NA	TGTGCCAGCAGCAGTGGGGTTTCCACTGAAGCTTTCTTT	CASSSGVSTEAFF
TRBJ2-5	NA	TRBV4-3	few	TGCGCCAGCAGCCTGGATAGGGCTTTGGTGGAGACCCAGTACTTC	CASSLDRALVETQYF
TRBJ2-2	NA	TRBV14	NA	TGTGCCAGCAGCCAAGAGTCTTGGGTCACAAGGACCGGGGAGCTGTTTTTT	CASSQESWVTRTGELFF
TRBJ2-7	NA	TRBV4-2	NA	TGTGCCAGCAGCCAAGCTTCGGAGAATGGGTACGAGCAGTACTTC	CASSQASENGYEQYF
TRBJ2-2	NA	TRBV20-1	NA	TGCAGTGCTAGCGGGATGAACACCGGGGAGCTGTTTTTT	CSASGMNTGELFF
TRBJ2-3	TRBD2	TRBV9	few	TGTGCCAGCAGCGGGCTAGCGGGGGGAGTAGATACGCAGTATTTT	CASSGLAGGVDTQYF